This T cell receptor beta chain was sequenced for a study of blood T cells in healthy people across ages. Primed by a sample-barcoded 5' primer and a J-beta primer mix, a second PCR proceeded for about 6 to 12 cycles. TCRdb called the 5' RACE reads again in MiXCR, with one record for every CDR3 protein. The sample gives approximately 780,000 distinct CDR3 sequences, about 26% of which show up once; 2.5% to 3.5% is in the top ten. The CDR3 has 13 amino acids. With V trimmed by 11 bases and J by 3 bases, 7 bases remained unmatched. From germline, CDR1 is ENHRY and CDR2 SYGVKD. The sample also formed part of further work on T cells of mothers and their children.

This chain connects TRBV10-3 to TRBJ2-5, with TRBD2 matching 9 bases. Input material: blood. The source of this sequence is a boy younger than 18 in good health. This CDR3 is CAARGGGEETQYF. CDR3 in DNA: TGTGCCGCCCGAGGCGGGGGGGAAGAGACCCAGTACTTC.